This T cell receptor (beta chain) emerged from a study of beta chain features in type 1 diabetes. Trimming left V 3 bases short and J 9 bases short, with 18 bases between. From germline, CDR1 is LNHDA and CDR2 SQIVND (reference sequence). This CDR3 region has 15 residues. Expressed TCRB transcripts got sequenced, as all isolated RNA was reverse transcribed. Assay used: immunoSEQ multiplex PCR; TCRdb lists only in-frame clones, some missing. The table has under 95,000 clones, roughly 30% seen once. This receptor was obtained from a woman aged 18-29 years in good health. Sequencing input: stem cell memory CD4+ T cells from blood. The gene calls are TRBV19 and TRBJ2-1; D may be TRBD2 (6 bases). CDR3 region: CASSIETSGRGEQFF. The CDR3 region has the DNA TGTGCCAGTAGTATCGAGACTTCTGGGCGGGGTGAGCAGTTCTTC.